Listed here is a single TCR beta chain. Its specificity is unknown. Vbeta (60) and Jbeta (13) primers were used in the PCR. Data came from immunoSEQ multiplex PCR; TCRdb stores just in-frame clones and leaves some out. This sample's table reports approximately 46,000 clones. Germline values: CDR1 KGHSH, CDR2 LQKENI. The CDR3 length is 14 residues. V lost 1 base to trimming and J lost 5 bases, with 11 bases between them. These data come from a study of cytomegalovirus exposure and HLA in healthy donors. Overall study results and limits: An Asian-associated ancestry cluster reportedly showed fewer N-insertions than the approximately 700-donor mean in a later analysis.

Sequenced sample: PBMCs. The rearrangement links TRBV18 to TRBJ2-5; D unclear. This TCR derives from a male donor in good health and CMV-seronegative. The DNA of the CDR3 is TGTGCCAGCTCACCACTGGAAATCGGGGAGACCCAGTACTTC. Its translation is CASSPLEIGETQYF.